What follows describes a single T cell receptor beta chain. The record originates from a study of early stage breast cancer tumors. For the study at large: Around 10-fold was the mean read coverage per sample.

Assay: immunoSEQ multiplex PCR; the TCRdb copy retains only in-frame clones and omits some. This repertoire shows 69,000 or so clones, over 80% found once; its top ten account for about 4.8%. Trimming shortened V by 4 bases and J by 4 bases, and 16 bases separated the two germline ends. This CDR3 has 15 amino acids. Germline lookup yields CDR1 SGHRS and CDR2 YFSETQ. Sequenced: blood. The J gene is TRBJ2-3, the V gene TRBV5-1, with D tentatively TRBD1 (7 bases). The receptor's source is a person aged 35 to 50 with breast cancer. The CDR3: CASSPGGLEADTQYF. CDR3 DNA: TGCGCCAGCAGCCCAGGGGGGTTAGAGGCAGATACGCAGTATTTT.